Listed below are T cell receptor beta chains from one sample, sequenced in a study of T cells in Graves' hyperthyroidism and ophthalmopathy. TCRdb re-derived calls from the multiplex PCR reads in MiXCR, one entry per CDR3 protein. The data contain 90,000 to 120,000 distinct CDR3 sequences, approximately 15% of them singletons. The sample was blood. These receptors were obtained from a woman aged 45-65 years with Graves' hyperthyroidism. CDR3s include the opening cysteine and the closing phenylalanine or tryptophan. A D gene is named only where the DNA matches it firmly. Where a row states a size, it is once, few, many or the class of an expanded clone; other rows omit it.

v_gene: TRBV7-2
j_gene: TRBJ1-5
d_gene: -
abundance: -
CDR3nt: TGTGCCAGCAGCTTAGTGGTCGGGTACAATCAGCCCCAGCATTTT
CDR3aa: CASSLVVGYNQPQHF

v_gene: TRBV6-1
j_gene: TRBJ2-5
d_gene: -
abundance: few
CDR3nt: TGTGCCAGCAGCGGGACCAGTCAAGAGACCCAGTACTTC
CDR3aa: CASSGTSQETQYF

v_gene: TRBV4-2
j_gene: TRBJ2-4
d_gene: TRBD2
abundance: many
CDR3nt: TGTGCCAGCAGCCAAGTTAGAGCGGGGGGAAACATTCAGTACTTC
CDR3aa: CASSQVRAGGNIQYF

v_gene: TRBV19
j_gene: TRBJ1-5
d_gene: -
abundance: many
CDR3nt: TGTGCCAGTAGCAGGGGACTTAATCAGCCCCAGCATTTT
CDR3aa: CASSRGLNQPQHF

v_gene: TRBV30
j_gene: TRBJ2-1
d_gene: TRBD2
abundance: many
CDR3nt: TGTGCCTGGAGTGTTCGGGAGGGTGAGCAGTTCTTC
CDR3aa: CAWSVREGEQFF

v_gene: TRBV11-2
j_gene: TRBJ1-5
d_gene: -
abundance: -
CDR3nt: TGTGCCAGCAGTCCCGGGGGGGCTCGCAATCAGCCCCAGCATTTT
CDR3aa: CASSPGGARNQPQHF

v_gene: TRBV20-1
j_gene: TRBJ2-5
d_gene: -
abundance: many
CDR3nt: TGCAGTGCTAGAGTCGGGACCAAAGAGACCCAGTACTTC
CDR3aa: CSARVGTKETQYF

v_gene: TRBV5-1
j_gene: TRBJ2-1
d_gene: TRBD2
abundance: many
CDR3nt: TGCGCCAGCAGCCCTGGGACTAGCGGCCAGACCTTCTCCTACAATGAGCAGTTCTTC
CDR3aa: CASSPGTSGQTFSYNEQFF

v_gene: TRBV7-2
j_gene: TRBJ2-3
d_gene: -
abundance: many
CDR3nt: TGTGCCAGCAGCCGACCCCTGACAGATACGCAGTATTTT
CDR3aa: CASSRPLTDTQYF

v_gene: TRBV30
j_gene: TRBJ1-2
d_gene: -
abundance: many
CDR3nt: TGTGCCTGGAGTGATGGGGGAATGGGCTATGGCTACACCTTC
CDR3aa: CAWSDGGMGYGYTF

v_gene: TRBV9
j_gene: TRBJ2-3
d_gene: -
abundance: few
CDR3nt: TGTGCCAGCAGCGTATTTGCGGCAGATACGCAGTATTTT
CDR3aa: CASSVFAADTQYF

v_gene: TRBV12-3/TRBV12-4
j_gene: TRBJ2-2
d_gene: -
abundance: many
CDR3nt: TGTGCCAGCAGTCCGACTAATCGTCTCGGAGCCGGGGAGCTGTTTTTT
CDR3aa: CASSPTNRLGAGELFF

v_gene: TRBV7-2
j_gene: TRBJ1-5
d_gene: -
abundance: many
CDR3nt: TGTGCCAGCAGCCCATGGTTCAATCAGCCCCAGCATTTT
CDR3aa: CASSPWFNQPQHF

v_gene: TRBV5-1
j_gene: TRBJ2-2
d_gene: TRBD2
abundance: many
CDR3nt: TGCGCCAGCAGCTTGCAACTAGCGGGAGAAGGGGCCACCGGGGAGCTGTTTTTT
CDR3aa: CASSLQLAGEGATGELFF

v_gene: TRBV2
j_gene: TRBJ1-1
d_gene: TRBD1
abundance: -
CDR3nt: TGTGCCAGCAGTGCTCCGGACAGGGCTACTGAAGCTTTCTTT
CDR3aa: CASSAPDRATEAFF

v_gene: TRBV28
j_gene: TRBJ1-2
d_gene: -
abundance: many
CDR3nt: TGTGCCAGCAGTTTCGGGAGGGGCGCCTATGGCTACACCTTC
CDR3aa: CASSFGRGAYGYTF

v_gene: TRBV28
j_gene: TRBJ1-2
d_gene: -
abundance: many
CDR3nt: TGTGCCAGCAGTTTGGGCCGAGTGTCTGGCTACACCTTC
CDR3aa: CASSLGRVSGYTF

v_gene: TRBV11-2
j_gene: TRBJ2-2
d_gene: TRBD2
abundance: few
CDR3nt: TGTGCCAGCAGCTTCGGGACTAGCGGGAGAGGCGGGGAGCTGTTTTTT
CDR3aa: CASSFGTSGRGGELFF

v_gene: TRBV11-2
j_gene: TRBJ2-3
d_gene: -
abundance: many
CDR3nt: TGTGCCAGCAGCTTGTCCCGAAACAGCCGGGCGGATACGCAGTATTTT
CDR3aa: CASSLSRNSRADTQYF

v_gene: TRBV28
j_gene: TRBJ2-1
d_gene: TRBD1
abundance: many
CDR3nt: TGTGCCAGCAGCCTAACCCCCGGGACAGTTAATGAGCAGTTCTTC
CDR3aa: CASSLTPGTVNEQFF

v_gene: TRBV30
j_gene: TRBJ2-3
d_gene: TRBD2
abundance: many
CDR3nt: TGTGCCTGGAGTGGGCTAGGGACTAGCGGGGGCACAGATACGCAGTATTTT
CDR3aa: CAWSGLGTSGGTDTQYF

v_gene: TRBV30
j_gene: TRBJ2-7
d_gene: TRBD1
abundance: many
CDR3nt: TGTGCCTGGAGTGTACTCGACAGGGAGTCCGAGCAGTACTTC
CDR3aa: CAWSVLDRESEQYF

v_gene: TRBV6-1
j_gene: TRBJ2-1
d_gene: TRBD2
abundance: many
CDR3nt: TGTGCCAGCAGTGAAAGGACTAGCGGAGACAATGAGCAGTTCTTC
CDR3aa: CASSERTSGDNEQFF

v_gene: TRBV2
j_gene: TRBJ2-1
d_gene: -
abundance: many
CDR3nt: TGTGCCAGCACGACCGAGAGATACAATGAGCAGTTCTTC
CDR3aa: CASTTERYNEQFF

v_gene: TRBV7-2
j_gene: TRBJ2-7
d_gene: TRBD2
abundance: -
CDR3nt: TGTGCCAGCAGCACTAGCGGGAGATACGAGCAGTACTTC
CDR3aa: CASSTSGRYEQYF

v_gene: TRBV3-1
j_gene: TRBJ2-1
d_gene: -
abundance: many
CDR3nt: TGTGCCAGCAGCCAAAAAGGAGAGCAGTTCTTC
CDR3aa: CASSQKGEQFF

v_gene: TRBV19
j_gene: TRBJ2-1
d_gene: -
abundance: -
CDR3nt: TGTGCCAGTAGTATAGGGGACCGCGGGTTCTTC
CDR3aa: CASSIGDRGFF

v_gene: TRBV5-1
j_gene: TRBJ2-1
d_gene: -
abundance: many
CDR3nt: TGCGCCAGCCGTCAGGGCGAGGGATACAATGAGCAGTTCTTC
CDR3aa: CASRQGEGYNEQFF

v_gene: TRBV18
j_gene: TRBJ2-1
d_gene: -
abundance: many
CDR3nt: TGTGCCAGCTCACCTCGCTTGGCAGTTGAGCAGTTCTTC
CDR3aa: CASSPRLAVEQFF

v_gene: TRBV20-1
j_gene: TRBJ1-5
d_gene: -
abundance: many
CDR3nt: TGCAGTGCTAGAGGGGGCGCGGGCAATCAGCCCCAGCATTTT
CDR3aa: CSARGGAGNQPQHF

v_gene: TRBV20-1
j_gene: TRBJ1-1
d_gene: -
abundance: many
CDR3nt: TGCAGTGCTAGTGCCGGGGGCGCAAACACTGAAGCTTTCTTT
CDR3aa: CSASAGGANTEAFF

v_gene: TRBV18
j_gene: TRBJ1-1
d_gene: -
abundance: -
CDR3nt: TGTGCCAGCTCACAAGAAGTGGGCAAGATGAACACTGAAGCTTTCTTT
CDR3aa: CASSQEVGKMNTEAFF

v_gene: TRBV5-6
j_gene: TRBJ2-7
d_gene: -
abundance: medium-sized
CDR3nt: TGTGCCAGCAGCTTGCCCCGACACCGTCAAGGGTCCTACGAGCAGTACTTC
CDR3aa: CASSLPRHRQGSYEQYF

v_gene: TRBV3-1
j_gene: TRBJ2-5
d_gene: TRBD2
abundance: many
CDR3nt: TGTGCCAGCAGCCTTGGACTAGTTGGGGAGACCCAGTACTTC
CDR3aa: CASSLGLVGETQYF

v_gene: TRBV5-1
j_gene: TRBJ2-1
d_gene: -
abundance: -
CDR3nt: TGCGCCAGCAGCCCTATGGTTACTAGTTACAATGAGCAGTTCTTC
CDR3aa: CASSPMVTSYNEQFF

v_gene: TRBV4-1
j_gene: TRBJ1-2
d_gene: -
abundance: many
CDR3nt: TGCGCCAGCAGCCATGACGGGCCCGGCTACACCTTC
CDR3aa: CASSHDGPGYTF

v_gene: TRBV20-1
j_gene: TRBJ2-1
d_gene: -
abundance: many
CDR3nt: TGCAGTGTTAGAGATTTCGGCGGAGAGAATGAGCAGTTCTTC
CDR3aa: CSVRDFGGENEQFF

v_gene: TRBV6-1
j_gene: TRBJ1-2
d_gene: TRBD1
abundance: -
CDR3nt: TGTGCCAGCATCCGAGCGGGGACAGGCCCCGCGTCCGGGGGTGGCTACACCTTC
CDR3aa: CASIRAGTGPASGGGYTF

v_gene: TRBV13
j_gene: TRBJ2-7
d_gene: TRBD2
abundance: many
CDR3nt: TGTGCCAGCAGTTTCCCTAGCGGCGAGCAGTACTTC
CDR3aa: CASSFPSGEQYF

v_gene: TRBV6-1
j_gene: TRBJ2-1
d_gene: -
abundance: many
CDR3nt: TGTGCCTCTGGAGCCAATGAGCAGTTCTTC
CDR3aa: CASGANEQFF

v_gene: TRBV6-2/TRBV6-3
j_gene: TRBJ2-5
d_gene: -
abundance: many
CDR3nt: TGTGCCACCTCCAGACCCGGGACTGCTATAGAGACCCAGTACTTC
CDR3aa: CATSRPGTAIETQYF

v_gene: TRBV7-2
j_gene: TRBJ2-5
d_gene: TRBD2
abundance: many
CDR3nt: TGTGCCAGCAGCCCCCGACTAGCGGGGGGTTATCAAGAGACCCAGTACTTC
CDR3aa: CASSPRLAGGYQETQYF

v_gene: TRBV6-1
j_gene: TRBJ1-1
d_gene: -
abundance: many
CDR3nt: TGTGCCAGCAGCGCTACAGGGAACACTGAAGCTTTCTTT
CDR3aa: CASSATGNTEAFF

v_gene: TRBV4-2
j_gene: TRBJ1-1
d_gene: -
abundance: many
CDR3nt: TGTGCCAGCAGCCAATTACTACGCAGGAACAAAAATGAAGCTTTCTTT
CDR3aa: CASSQLLRRNKNEAFF

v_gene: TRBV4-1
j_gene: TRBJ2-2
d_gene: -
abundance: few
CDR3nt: TGCGCCAGCAGTAAAGGGCGCAGTGGGAGTAGAACCGGGGAGCTGTTTTTT
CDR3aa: CASSKGRSGSRTGELFF

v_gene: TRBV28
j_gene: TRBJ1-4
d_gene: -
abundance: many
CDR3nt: TGTGCCAGCAGTCCTGATGAAAAACTGTTTTTT
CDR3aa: CASSPDEKLFF

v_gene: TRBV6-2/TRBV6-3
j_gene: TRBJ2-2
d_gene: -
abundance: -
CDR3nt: TGTGCCAGCAGTTACTCGACAACGTCGGGGGAGCTGTTTTTT
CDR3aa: CASSYSTTSGELFF

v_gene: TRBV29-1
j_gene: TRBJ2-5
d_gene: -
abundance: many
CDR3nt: TGCAGCGTTGAATGGACGAACCAAGAGACCCAGTACTTC
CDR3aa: CSVEWTNQETQYF

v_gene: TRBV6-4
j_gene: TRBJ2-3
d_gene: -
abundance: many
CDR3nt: TGTGCCAGCAGTGACTCCCCCAGCCCAACGGGGGTAGATACGCAGTATTTT
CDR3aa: CASSDSPSPTGVDTQYF

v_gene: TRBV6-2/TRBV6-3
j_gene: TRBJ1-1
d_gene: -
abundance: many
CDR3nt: TGTGCCAGCAGTTACCCTACAGGTAACACTGAAGCTTTCTTT
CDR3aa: CASSYPTGNTEAFF

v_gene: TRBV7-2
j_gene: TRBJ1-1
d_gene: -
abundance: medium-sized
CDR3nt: TGTGCCAGCAGCTCATGGGCGAACACTGAAGCTTTCTTT
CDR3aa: CASSSWANTEAFF

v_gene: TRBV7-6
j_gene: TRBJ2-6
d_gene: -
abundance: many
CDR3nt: TGTGCCAGCAGCTCACCTCGCCCCTCTGGGGCCAACGTCCTGACTTTC
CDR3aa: CASSSPRPSGANVLTF

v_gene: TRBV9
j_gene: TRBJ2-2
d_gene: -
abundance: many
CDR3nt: TGTGCCAGCAGCGCCTCGGGTGAGAACACCGGGGAGCTGTTTTTT
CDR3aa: CASSASGENTGELFF

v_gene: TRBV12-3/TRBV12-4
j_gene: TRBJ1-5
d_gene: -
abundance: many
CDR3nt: TGTGCCAGCAGCCCCACGGGGGGGAATCAGCCCCAGCATTTT
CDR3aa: CASSPTGGNQPQHF

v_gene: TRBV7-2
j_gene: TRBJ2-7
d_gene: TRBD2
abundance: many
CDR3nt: TGTGCCAGCAGCTCTTCCCTCGGGGCGGGAGGGGAGCAGTACTTC
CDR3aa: CASSSSLGAGGEQYF

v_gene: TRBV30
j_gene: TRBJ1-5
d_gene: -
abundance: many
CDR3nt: TGTGCCTGGAGTGTACCTTACAATCAGCCCCAGCATTTT
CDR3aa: CAWSVPYNQPQHF

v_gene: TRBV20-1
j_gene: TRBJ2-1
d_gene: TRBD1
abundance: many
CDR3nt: TGCAGTGCCCCCGGGACAGGGGGCTTCTTGGATGAGCAGTTCTTC
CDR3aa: CSAPGTGGFLDEQFF

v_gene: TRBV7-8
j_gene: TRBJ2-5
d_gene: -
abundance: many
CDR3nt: TGTGCCAGCAGCTCCTTTGGAAGGGGAGAGACCCAGTACTTC
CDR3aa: CASSSFGRGETQYF

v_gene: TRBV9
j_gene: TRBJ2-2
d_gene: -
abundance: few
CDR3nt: TGTGCCAGCAGCCCGACTCCCCTGAGGCACACCGGGGAGCTGTTTTTT
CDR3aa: CASSPTPLRHTGELFF

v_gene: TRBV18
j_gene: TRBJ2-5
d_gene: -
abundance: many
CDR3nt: TGTGCCAGCTCCCCCGAATCTGAGACCCAGTACTTC
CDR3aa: CASSPESETQYF